The T cell receptor (beta chain) described here comes from a study of blood T cell repertoires in COVID-19. Germline loops: CDR1 MNHEY, CDR2 SVGEGT. V lost 0 bases, J lost 6 bases, and 7 bases stayed unmatched. This CDR3 has 18 amino acids. Here immunoSEQ multiplex PCR was the method, and the copy in TCRdb shows in-frame clones only, minus some. The sample holds roughly 250,000 clones, 88% seen once. What was sequenced was peripheral blood. This TCR was recovered from a woman aged 25 to 39 with acute or convalescent COVID-19. This rearrangement joins TRBV6-2 or TRBV6-3 to TRBJ2-2; 13 bases are a match to TRBD2. As DNA, the CDR3 is TGTGCCAGCAGTTACTCCCGACTAGCGGGAGGAGAACCCGGGGAGCTGTTTTTT. Encoded protein: CASSYSRLAGGEPGELFF.